These 20 T cell receptor beta chains originate from one sample sequenced in a study of vaccination effects on CD4 cells after COVID-19. Viral peptide pool expansion of antigen-specific CD4+ T cells preceded sequencing in the ViraFEST assay. At the end of approximately 10 days of culture, CD4+ T cells were isolated. The study found no prior SARS-CoV-2 infection in the vaccine recipients, who tested negative for nucleocapsid antibodies. The antigens these receptors bind are not known. Sequencing was performed with immunoSEQ multiplex PCR; in TCRdb, only in-frame clones are kept and a portion is missing. Here the sample spans tens of thousands of clones, around 72% being singletons. Here the sequenced sample was CD4+ T cells from PBMCs cultured with HCoV-NL63 spike peptides, taken before COVID-19 vaccination. These receptors originate from a human donor who received a COVID-19 vaccine.

This chain links TRBV7-2 with TRBJ1-1; D remains unclear. CDR3 length: 15 amino acids. Germline lookup yields CDR1 SGHTA and CDR2 FQGNSA. V was shortened by 1 base and J by 5 bases, with 14 bases between the two germline ends. The CDR3 is CASSLVVGFVTEAFF. CDR3 in DNA: TGTGCCAGCAGCTTAGTGGTAGGATTTGTAACTGAAGCTTTCTTT.

This sequence joins TRBV2 and TRBJ2-7; TRBD1 might be the D (6 bases). The germline V gene has CDR1 SNHLY and CDR2 FYNNEI. The V gene lost 5 bases and the J gene lost 0 bases, with 14 bases spanning the gap. The CDR3 runs 15 residues. The CDR3 region is CASSPTGRSSYEQYF. The CDR3 bases are TGTGCCAGCAGTCCCACAGGGCGAAGCTCCTACGAGCAGTACTTC. Full variable domain (missing parts from reference TRBV2 and TRBJ2-7): EPEVTQTPSHQVTQMGQEVILRCVPISNHLYFYWYRQILGQKVEFLVSFYNNEISEKSEIFDDQFSVERPDGSNFTLKIRSTKLEDSAMYFCASSPTGRSSYEQYFGPGTRLTVT.

This chain links TRBV24-1 with TRBJ2-1; 11 positions agree with TRBD2. This CDR3 contains 15 residues. From germline, CDR1 is KGHDR and CDR2 SFDVKD. V dropped 4 bases and J dropped 8; count of bases not matched to a gene: 6. The chain's CDR3 is CATSDLAGGGDEQFF. CDR3 DNA: TGTGCCACCAGTGACCTAGCGGGGGGAGGCGATGAGCAGTTCTTC.

The chain joins TRBV5-6 to TRBJ2-5; TRBD2 might be the D (6 bases). Trimming took 4 bases from V and 5 from J, leaving 15 bases between them. Germline V gene lookup returns CDR1 SGHDT and CDR2 YYEEEE. The CDR3 is 14 amino acids. CDR3 amino acids: CASSRGSGYETQYF. In nucleotides, the CDR3 is TGTGCCAGCAGCCGGGGGTCGGGGTACGAGACCCAGTACTTC.

The gene calls are TRBV5-6 and TRBJ1-1; D is unresolved. The V gene's germline CDR1 is SGHDT and CDR2 YYEEEE. This CDR3 contains 11 residues. V lost 7 bases to trimming and J lost 3 bases, with 7 bases between them. CDR3 sequence: CASRRDTEAFF. The CDR3 DNA follows: TGTGCCAGCCGACGGGACACTGAAGCTTTCTTT.

By its share, this clone is medium-sized. Written as DNA, the CDR3 is TGTGCCAGCAGCCCAAACACAGGGTGGAGCCCTGAAGCTTTCTTT. Protein: CASSPNTGWSPEAFF. The chain uses TRBV7-2 and TRBJ1-1; D possibly corresponds to TRBD1 (6 bases). Germline CDR1 reads SGHTA; CDR2 reads FQGNSA. The CDR3 runs to 15 residues. V was pared by 5 bases and J by 6 bases, with 19 bases between. Combining the CDR3 with reference TRBV7-2 and TRBJ1-1 gives the whole variable domain GAGVSQSPSNKVTEKGKDVELRCDPISGHTALYWYRQSLGQGLEFLIYFQGNSAPDKSGLPSDRFSAERTGGSVSTLTIQRTQQEDSAVYLCASSPNTGWSPEAFFGQGTRLTVV.

The chain uses TRBV6-1 and TRBJ2-4; D is possibly TRBD1 (5 bases). This CDR3 is 17 amino acids long. Trimming left V 2 bases short and J 0 bases short, with 14 bases between. Germline CDR1 MNHNS, CDR2 SASEGT. CDR3 amino acids: CASSELRVGLAKNIQYF. The CDR3 DNA is TGTGCCAGCAGTGAACTCAGGGTCGGCCTAGCCAAAAACATTCAGTACTTC.

The chain carries TRBV10-2 and TRBJ2-7, with TRBD1 as a possible D gene (5 bases). Germline V gives CDR1 WSHSY, CDR2 SAAADI. The germline V and J ends were trimmed by 4 bases and 1 base, with 11 bases remaining between them. The CDR3 runs 14 residues. The CDR3: CASSVVRGSYEQYF. The CDR3 bases are TGCGCCAGCAGTGTGGTTAGGGGATCCTACGAGCAGTACTTC.

This clone has just one count. J is TRBJ1-6 and V is TRBV6-1; D is undetermined. Germline V gives CDR1 MNHNS, CDR2 SASEGT. Trimming took 1 base from V and 9 from J, leaving 10 bases between them. There are 14 residues in the CDR3. CDR3 nucleotide sequence: TGTGCCAGCAGTGAAGAGATGGGGAGTTCACCCCTCCACTTT. It yields the protein CASSEEMGSSPLHF.

V usage is TRBV10-1 and J usage is TRBJ2-1; 10 nucleotides match TRBD2. The germline V gene has CDR1 WNHNN and CDR2 SYGVQD (reference sequence). The CDR3 has 16 amino acids. V shed 1 base and J 10 bases; nucleotides not matched to a gene: 10. The CDR3 DNA is TGCGCCAGCAGTGAGTTTCAAAGGACTAGCGGAGTCGAGCAGTTCTTC. It specifies CASSEFQRTSGVEQFF.

The chain joins TRBV3-1 (or the pseudogene TRBV3-2) to TRBJ2-3; no firm D call. Germline CDR1 and CDR2: LGHDT and YNNKEL (reference sequence). This CDR3 spans 15 amino acids. V was cut by 4 bases and J by 4 bases, with 15 bases left in between. This CDR3 reads CASSPQFGSSDTQYF. The DNA of the CDR3 is TGTGCCAGCAGCCCGCAGTTTGGTAGCTCAGATACGCAGTATTTT.

In its sample, this clone was seen a few times. This rearrangement joins TRBV5-4 to TRBJ2-3; D is unclear. V was cut by 0 bases and J by 6 bases, with 8 bases left in between. Germline CDR1 reads SGHNT; CDR2 reads YYREEE (reference sequence). CDR3 length equals 13 residues. In nucleotides, the CDR3 is TGTGCCAGCAGCTTGGAGGGTTTCGATACGCAGTATTTT. It translates to CASSLEGFDTQYF.

This clone was seen a handful of times. The chain links TRBV29-1 to TRBJ2-2; D is undetermined. Trimming took off 3 bases at V and 4 bases at J, with 9 bases between the two ends. The CDR3 is 13 amino acids. Germline V CDR1 and CDR2: SQVTM, ANQGSEA. Written as DNA, the CDR3 is TGCAGCGTTGACAGCCCACGCACCGGGGAGCTGTTTTTT. Residues: CSVDSPRTGELFF.

V gene TRBV19 combines with J gene TRBJ1-5; D gene unclear. Looked up from germline, CDR1 is LNHDA and CDR2 is SQIVND (reference sequence). Trimming cost V 1 base and J 3 bases, with 10 bases left between them. The CDR3 runs 15 residues. DNA for the CDR3: TGTGCCAGTAGTATAGGGACCCAGCACAATCAGCCCCAGCATTTT. Protein sequence: CASSIGTQHNQPQHF.

DNA for the CDR3: TGTGCCAGCAGTTACAGGGGGCACACTGAAGCTTTCTTT. As protein: CASSYRGHTEAFF. This chain links TRBV6-5 with TRBJ1-1, with 7 bases lining up with TRBD1. The CDR3 is made up of 13 amino acids. The ends lost 2 bases at V and 3 bases at J; junction bases unmatched: 0. Germline V CDR1 and CDR2: MNHEY, SVGAGI.

The V gene is TRBV5-1, the J gene TRBJ1-2; the match to TRBD1 covers 8 bases. There are 13 residues in the CDR3. Germline trimming cut 5 bases from V and 6 bases from J; bases unmatched to any gene: 6. Germline CDR1 SGHRS, CDR2 YFSETQ. CDR3 in DNA: TGCGCCAGCAGGACAGGGGAATCGAATGGCTACACCTTC. As protein: CASRTGESNGYTF.

The rearrangement links TRBV6-1 to TRBJ1-5; the D is unclear. Germline CDR1 is MNHNS and CDR2 is SASEGT. The germline V and J ends were trimmed by 2 bases and 6 bases, with 8 bases remaining between them. The CDR3 contains 13 residues. The CDR3 is CASSELVAQPQHF. The CDR3, as DNA: TGTGCCAGCAGTGAACTTGTTGCTCAGCCCCAGCATTTT.

This clone is medium-sized (0.01 to 0.1%). CDR3 coding DNA: TGTGCCAGAAAAATAGGGCCCTTATACAATGAGCAGTTCTTC. This translates into CARKIGPLYNEQFF. The chain carries TRBV7-9 and TRBJ2-1; D gene unclear. CDR1 SEHNR and CDR2 FQNEAQ come from the germline V gene (reference sequence). The CDR3 covers 14 residues. The ends were cut back, 9 bases at V and 4 bases at J, with 16 bases in the middle.

The V gene is TRBV10-2, the J gene TRBJ2-6, with D possibly matching TRBD2 (7 bases). The CDR3 extends over 16 amino acids. The V end lost 4 bases, the J end lost 0 bases, and 10 bases lay between the germline ends. Per the germline V gene, CDR1 is WSHSY and CDR2 is SAAADI. CDR3 sequence reads: CASSGGGLSGANVLTF. The DNA of the CDR3 is TGCGCCAGCAGTGGGGGGGGCCTCTCTGGGGCCAACGTCCTGACTTTC.

The J gene is TRBJ2-7, the V gene TRBV23-1; 8 bases match TRBD1. TRBV23-1 is given ORF status, its function remaining uncertain. The V and J ends lost 2 bases and 5 bases, in that order; junction bases with no gene match: 8. CDR3 length: 15 amino acids. CDR3 region: CASSQEGQVTHEQYF. DNA of the CDR3: TGCGCCAGCAGTCAAGAGGGACAGGTCACCCACGAGCAGTACTTC.